This paragraph reports one TCR beta chain. Method: immunoSEQ multiplex PCR; TCRdb's copy keeps in-frame clones and lacks some. The sample records about 200,000 clones, 70% to 85% being singletons. The data were taken from a study of blood T cell repertoires in COVID-19. The receptor comes from a human donor with acute or convalescent COVID-19. The donor label of this sample is uncertain. The sequenced sample was peripheral blood.

CDR3: CASSLLTANSPLHF. The CDR3 DNA reads as TGTGCCAGCAGCTTATTGACAGCGAATTCACCCCTCCACTTT. The V call is TRBV7-9, the J call TRBJ1-6; TRBD1 is a possible D gene (5 bases). V dropped 2 bases and J dropped 7 bases, with 9 bases sitting between them. The length of the CDR3 is 14 residues. Germline V CDR1 and CDR2: SEHNR, FQNEAQ (reference sequence).